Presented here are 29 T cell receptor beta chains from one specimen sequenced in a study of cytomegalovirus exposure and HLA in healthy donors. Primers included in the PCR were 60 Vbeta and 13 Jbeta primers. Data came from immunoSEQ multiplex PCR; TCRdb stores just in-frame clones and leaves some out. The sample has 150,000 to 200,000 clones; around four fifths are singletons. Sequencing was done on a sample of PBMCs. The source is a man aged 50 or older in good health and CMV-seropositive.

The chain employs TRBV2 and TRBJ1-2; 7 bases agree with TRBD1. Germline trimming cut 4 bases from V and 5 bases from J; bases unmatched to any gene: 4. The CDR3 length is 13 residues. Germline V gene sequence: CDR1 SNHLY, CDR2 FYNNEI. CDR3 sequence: CASSGDSGYGYTF. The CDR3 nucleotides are TGTGCCAGCAGTGGGGACAGCGGGTATGGCTACACCTTC.

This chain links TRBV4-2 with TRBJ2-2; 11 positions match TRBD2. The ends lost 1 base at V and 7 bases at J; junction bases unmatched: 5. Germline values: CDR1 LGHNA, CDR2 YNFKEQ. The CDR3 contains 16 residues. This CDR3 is CASSQGLAGGFGELFF. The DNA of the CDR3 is TGTGCCAGCAGCCAAGGGCTAGCGGGAGGTTTCGGGGAGCTGTTTTTT.

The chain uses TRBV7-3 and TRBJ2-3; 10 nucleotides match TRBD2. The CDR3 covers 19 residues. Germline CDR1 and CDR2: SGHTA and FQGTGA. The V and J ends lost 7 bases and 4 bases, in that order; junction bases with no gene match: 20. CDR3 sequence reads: CASTSGGGNSGGQADTQYF. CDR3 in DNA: TGTGCCAGCACCTCGGGAGGGGGTAATAGCGGGGGGCAAGCAGATACGCAGTATTTT. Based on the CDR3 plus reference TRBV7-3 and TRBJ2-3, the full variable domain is GAGVSQTPSNKVTEKGKYVELRCDPISGHTALYWYRQSLGQGPEFLIYFQGTGAADDSGLPNDRFFAVRPEGSVSTLKIQRTERGDSAVYLCASTSGGGNSGGQADTQYFGPGTRLTVL.

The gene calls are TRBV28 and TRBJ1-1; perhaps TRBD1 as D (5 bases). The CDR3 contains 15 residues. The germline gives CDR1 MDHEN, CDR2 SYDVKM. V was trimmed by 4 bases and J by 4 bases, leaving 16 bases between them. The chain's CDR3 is CASSSSRLGGTEAFF. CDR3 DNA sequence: TGTGCCAGCAGTTCATCCCGTCTCGGGGGCACTGAAGCTTTCTTT.

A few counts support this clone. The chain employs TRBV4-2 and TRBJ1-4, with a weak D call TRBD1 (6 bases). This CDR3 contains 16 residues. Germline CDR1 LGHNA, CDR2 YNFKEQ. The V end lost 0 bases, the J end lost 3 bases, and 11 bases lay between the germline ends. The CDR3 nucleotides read TGTGCCAGCAGCCAAGACAGGGGAACAGCTAATGAAAAACTGTTTTTT. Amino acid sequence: CASSQDRGTANEKLFF.

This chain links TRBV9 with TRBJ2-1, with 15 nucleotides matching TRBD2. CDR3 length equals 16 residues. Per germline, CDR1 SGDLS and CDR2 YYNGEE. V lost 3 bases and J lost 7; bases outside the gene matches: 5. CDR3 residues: CASSARTSGRGNEQFF. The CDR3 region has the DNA TGTGCCAGCAGCGCACGGACTAGCGGGAGGGGAAATGAGCAGTTCTTC. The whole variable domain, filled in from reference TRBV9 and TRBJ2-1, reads DSGVTQTPKHLITATGQRVTLRCSPRSGDLSVYWYQQSLDQGLQFLIQYYNGEERAKGNILERFSAQQFPDLHSELNLSSLELGDSALYFCASSARTSGRGNEQFFGPGTRLTVL.

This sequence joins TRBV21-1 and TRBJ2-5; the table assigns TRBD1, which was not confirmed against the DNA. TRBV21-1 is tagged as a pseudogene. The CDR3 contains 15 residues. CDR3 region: CASSKARGQEETQYF. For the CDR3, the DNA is TGTGCCAGCAGCAAAGCTAGGGGGCAGGAAGAGACCCAGTACTTC.

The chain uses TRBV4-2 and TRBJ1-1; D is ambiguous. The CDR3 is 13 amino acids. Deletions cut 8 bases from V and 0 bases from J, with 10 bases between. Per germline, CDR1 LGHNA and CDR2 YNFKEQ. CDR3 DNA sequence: TGTGCCAGCGGCAGGATTCTGAACACTGAAGCTTTCTTT. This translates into CASGRILNTEAFF.

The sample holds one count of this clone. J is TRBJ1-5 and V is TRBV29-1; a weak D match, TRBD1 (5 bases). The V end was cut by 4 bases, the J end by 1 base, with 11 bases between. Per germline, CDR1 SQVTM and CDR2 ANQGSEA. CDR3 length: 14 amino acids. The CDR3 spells CSVVGQDSNQPQHF. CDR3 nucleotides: TGCAGCGTTGTGGGGCAGGACAGCAATCAGCCCCAGCATTTT.

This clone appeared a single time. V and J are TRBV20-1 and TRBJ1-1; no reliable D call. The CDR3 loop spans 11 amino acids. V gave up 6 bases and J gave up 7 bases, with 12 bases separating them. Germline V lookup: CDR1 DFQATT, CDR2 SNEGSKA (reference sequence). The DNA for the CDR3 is TGCAGTGCCGGTCGGGTTCTTGAAGCTTTCTTT. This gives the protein CSAGRVLEAFF.

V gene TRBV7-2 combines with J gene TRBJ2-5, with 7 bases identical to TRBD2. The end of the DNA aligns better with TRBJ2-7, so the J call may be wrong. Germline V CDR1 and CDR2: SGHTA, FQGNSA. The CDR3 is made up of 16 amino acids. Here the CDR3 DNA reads TGTGCCAGCAGCTTGGATAGCGGGCAGCTCTCCTACGAGCAGTACTTC. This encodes CASSLDSGQLSYEQYF.

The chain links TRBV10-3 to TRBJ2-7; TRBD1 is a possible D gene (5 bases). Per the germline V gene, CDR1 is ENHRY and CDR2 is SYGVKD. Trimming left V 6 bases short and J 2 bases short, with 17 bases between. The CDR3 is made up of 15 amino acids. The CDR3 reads CAIRGAATKPYEQYF. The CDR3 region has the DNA TGTGCCATCAGAGGGGCGGCAACTAAACCCTACGAGCAGTACTTC.

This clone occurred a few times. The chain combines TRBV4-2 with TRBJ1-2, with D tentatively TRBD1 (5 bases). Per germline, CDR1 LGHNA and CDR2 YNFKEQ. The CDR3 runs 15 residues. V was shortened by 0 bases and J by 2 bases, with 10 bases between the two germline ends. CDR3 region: CASSQDAGRNYGYTF. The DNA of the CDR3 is TGTGCCAGCAGCCAAGATGCAGGGAGGAACTATGGCTACACCTTC.

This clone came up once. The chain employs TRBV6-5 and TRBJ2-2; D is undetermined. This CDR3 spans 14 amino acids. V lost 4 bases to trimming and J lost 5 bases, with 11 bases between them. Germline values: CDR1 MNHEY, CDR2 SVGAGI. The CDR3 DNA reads TGTGCCAGCAGTTGGTCTAGGAATACCGGGGAGCTGTTTTTT. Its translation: CASSWSRNTGELFF.

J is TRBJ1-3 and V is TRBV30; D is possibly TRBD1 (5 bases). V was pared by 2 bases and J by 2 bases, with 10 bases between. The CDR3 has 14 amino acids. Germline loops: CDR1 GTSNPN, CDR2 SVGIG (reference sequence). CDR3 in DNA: TGTGCCTGGAGTAGTAGGGGAACTGGAAACACCATATATTTT. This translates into CAWSSRGTGNTIYF.

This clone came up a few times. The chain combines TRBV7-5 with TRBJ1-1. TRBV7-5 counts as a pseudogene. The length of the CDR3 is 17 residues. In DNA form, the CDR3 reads TGTGCCAGAAGCTTAAGTTGGACTCCGGTTGATGGAGCTGAAGCTTTCTTT. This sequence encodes CARSLSWTPVDGAEAFF.

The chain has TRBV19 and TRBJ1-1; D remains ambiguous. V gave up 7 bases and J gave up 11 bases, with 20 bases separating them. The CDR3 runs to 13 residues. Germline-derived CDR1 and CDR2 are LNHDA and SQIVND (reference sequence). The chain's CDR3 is CASTKVGIREAFF. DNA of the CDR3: TGTGCCAGTACCAAAGTGGGGATACGGGAGGCTTTCTTT.

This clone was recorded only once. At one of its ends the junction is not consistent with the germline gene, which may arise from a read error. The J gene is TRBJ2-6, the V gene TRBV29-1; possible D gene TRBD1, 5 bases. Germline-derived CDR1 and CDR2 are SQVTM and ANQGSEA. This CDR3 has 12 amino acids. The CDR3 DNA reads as TGCAGCGTTCTCTCTGGGGCCAACGGCCTGACTTTC. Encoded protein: CSVLSGANGLTF.

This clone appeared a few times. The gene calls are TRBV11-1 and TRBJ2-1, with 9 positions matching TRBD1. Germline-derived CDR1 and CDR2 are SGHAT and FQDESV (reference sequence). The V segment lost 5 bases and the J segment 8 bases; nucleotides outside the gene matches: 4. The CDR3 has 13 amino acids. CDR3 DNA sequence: TGTGCCAGCAGCATGGACAGGGGACATGAGCAGTTCTTC. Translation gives CASSMDRGHEQFF.

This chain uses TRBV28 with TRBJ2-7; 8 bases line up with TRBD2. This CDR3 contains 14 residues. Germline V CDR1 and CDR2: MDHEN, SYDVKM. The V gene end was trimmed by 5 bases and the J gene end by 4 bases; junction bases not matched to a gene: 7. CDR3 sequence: CASSPREGLYEQYF. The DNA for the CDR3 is TGTGCCAGCAGTCCCCGGGAGGGCCTGTACGAGCAGTACTTC.

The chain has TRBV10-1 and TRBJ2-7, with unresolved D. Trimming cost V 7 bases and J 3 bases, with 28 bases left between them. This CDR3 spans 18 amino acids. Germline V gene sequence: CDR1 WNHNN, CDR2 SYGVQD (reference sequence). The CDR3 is CASTQESRNRPQDYEQYF. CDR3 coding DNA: TGCGCCAGCACGCAGGAATCCAGGAACAGACCTCAGGACTACGAGCAGTACTTC.

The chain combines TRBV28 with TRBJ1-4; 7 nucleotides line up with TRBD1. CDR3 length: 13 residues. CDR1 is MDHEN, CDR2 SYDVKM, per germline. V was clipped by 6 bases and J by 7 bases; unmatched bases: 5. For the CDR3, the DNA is TGTGCCAGCAGGGGACAGCTGGGTGAAAAACTGTTTTTT. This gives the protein CASRGQLGEKLFF.

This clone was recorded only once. The CDR3 here is CASSQWTGAYEQYF. The CDR3 region has the DNA TGCGCCAGCAGCCAATGGACTGGGGCCTACGAGCAGTACTTC. This chain uses TRBV4-1 with TRBJ2-7; D possibly corresponds to TRBD2 (5 bases). Trimming took off 2 bases at V and 2 bases at J, with 10 bases between the two ends. The CDR3 covers 14 residues. Germline V gene sequence: CDR1 MGHRA, CDR2 YSYEKL.

The CDR3 DNA sequence: TGTGCCAGCAGCTCCGCAGGGGTAACTAATGAAAAACTGTTTTTT. It is translated as CASSSAGVTNEKLFF. The rearrangement links TRBV9 to TRBJ1-4; possible D gene TRBD1, 6 bases. CDR1 is SGDLS and CDR2 is YYNGEE in the germline V gene. Trimming took off 4 bases at V and 1 base at J, with 11 bases between the two ends. The CDR3 is 15 amino acids.

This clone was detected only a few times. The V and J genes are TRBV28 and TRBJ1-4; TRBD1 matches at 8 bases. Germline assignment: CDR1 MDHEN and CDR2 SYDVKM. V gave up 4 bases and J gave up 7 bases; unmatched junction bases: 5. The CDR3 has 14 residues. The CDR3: CASSSGQEPEKLFF. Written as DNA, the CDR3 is TGTGCCAGCAGTTCGGGACAGGAACCTGAAAAACTGTTTTTT.

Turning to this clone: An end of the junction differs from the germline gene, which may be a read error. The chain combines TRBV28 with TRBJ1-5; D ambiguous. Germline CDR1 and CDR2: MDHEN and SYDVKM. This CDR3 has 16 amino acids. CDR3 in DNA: TGTGCCAGCAGTTTATATGTTCGGGAGAGCAATCGGCCCCAGCATTTT. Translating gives CASSLYVRESNRPQHF.

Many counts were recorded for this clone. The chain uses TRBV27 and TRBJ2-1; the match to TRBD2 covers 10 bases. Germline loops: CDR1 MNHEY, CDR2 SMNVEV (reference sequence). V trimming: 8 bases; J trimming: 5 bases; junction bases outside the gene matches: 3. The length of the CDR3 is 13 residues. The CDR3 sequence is CASGTSVHNEQFF. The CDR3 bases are TGTGCCAGCGGGACTAGCGTCCACAATGAGCAGTTCTTC.

The CDR3 is CASSLGAGHNEKLFF. For the CDR3, the DNA is TGTGCCAGCAGCTTAGGGGCAGGTCATAATGAAAAACTGTTTTTT. The chain uses TRBV7-2 and TRBJ1-4; no reliable D call. CDR3 size: 15 residues. V was pared by 1 base and J by 4 bases, with 10 bases between. Germline CDR1 SGHTA, CDR2 FQGNSA.

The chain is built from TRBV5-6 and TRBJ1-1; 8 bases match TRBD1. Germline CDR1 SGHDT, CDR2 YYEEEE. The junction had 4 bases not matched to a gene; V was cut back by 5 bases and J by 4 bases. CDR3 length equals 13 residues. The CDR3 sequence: CASRLQGGTEAFF. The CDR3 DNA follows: TGTGCCAGCAGGTTACAGGGGGGCACTGAAGCTTTCTTT.